A selection of T cell receptor beta chains follows, all from one sample in a study of cytomegalovirus exposure and HLA in healthy donors. Sequencing was performed with immunoSEQ multiplex PCR; in TCRdb, only in-frame clones are kept and a portion is missing. The data show more than 95,000 clones, with 75% to 85% seen just once and over 2% held by the top ten. The sequencing input was PBMCs. Receptors originate from a man between 25 and 39 years old in good health and CMV-seronegative. Both conserved end residues are part of each CDR3. The D gene is left open where the match is weak. Expanded clones get a size class; other rows say once, few or many, or leave the size out.

V gene: TRBV10-3; CDR3 length: 15; D gene: .; J gene: TRBJ1-1; clone size: .; CDR3 DNA: TGTGCCATCAGTGAGTCGGGAGGGGCGACGGGTGAAGCTTTCTTT; CDR3 protein: CAISESGGATGEAFF
V gene: TRBV29-1; CDR3 length: 13; D gene: TRBD1; J gene: TRBJ1-1; clone size: .; CDR3 DNA: TGCAGCGGAGGGACAGAGGTAAACACTGAAGCTTTCTTT; CDR3 protein: CSGGTEVNTEAFF
V gene: TRBV6-5; CDR3 length: 14; D gene: .; J gene: TRBJ1-3; clone size: once; CDR3 DNA: TGTGCCAGCAGAAGCCAGGGTAGTGGAAACACCATATATTTT; CDR3 protein: CASRSQGSGNTIYF
V gene: TRBV19; CDR3 length: 17; D gene: TRBD1; J gene: TRBJ2-7; clone size: .; CDR3 DNA: TGTGCCAGTAGTACCTCCCCAACGGGGACAGCCCCTGGCGAGCAGTACTTC; CDR3 protein: CASSTSPTGTAPGEQYF
V gene: TRBV9; CDR3 length: 16; D gene: TRBD2; J gene: TRBJ2-2; clone size: .; CDR3 DNA: TGTGCCAGCAGCGCAACTAGCGGGAGGGCCTTCGGGGAGCTGTTTTTT; CDR3 protein: CASSATSGRAFGELFF
V gene: TRBV2; CDR3 length: 16; D gene: TRBD2; J gene: TRBJ2-1; clone size: .; CDR3 DNA: TGTGCCAGCAGTTGGGGACTAGCGAGCTCCTACAATGAGCAGTTCTTC; CDR3 protein: CASSWGLASSYNEQFF
V gene: TRBV27; CDR3 length: 15; D gene: .; J gene: TRBJ1-4; clone size: few; CDR3 DNA: TGTGCCAGCAGTTTAGGAGGGGCAACTAATGAAAAACTGTTTTTT; CDR3 protein: CASSLGGATNEKLFF
V gene: TRBV5-1; CDR3 length: 13; D gene: .; J gene: TRBJ2-5; clone size: .; CDR3 DNA: TGCGCCAGCAGAATAGCTAGCCAAGAGACCCAGTACTTC; CDR3 protein: CASRIASQETQYF
V gene: TRBV6-5; CDR3 length: 15; D gene: TRBD1; J gene: TRBJ1-3; clone size: .; CDR3 DNA: TGTGCCAGCAGTCCGGGACAGGGCTCTGGAAACACCATATATTTT; CDR3 protein: CASSPGQGSGNTIYF
V gene: TRBV30; CDR3 length: 15; D gene: .; J gene: TRBJ1-5; clone size: .; CDR3 DNA: TGTGCCTGGAGTCCCGGGACAAGGAAGATACAGCCCCAGCATTTT; CDR3 protein: CAWSPGTRKIQPQHF
V gene: TRBV15; CDR3 length: 14; D gene: .; J gene: TRBJ2-5; clone size: .; CDR3 DNA: TGTGCCACCAGCAGAGGAGAGATTCAAGAGACCCAGTACTTC; CDR3 protein: CATSRGEIQETQYF
V gene: TRBV9; CDR3 length: 15; D gene: TRBD1; J gene: TRBJ1-4; clone size: .; CDR3 DNA: TGTGCCAGCAGCGTAGTGAGTGGACAGGGTGAAAAACTGTTTTTT; CDR3 protein: CASSVVSGQGEKLFF
V gene: TRBV7-9; CDR3 length: 14; D gene: .; J gene: TRBJ1-1; clone size: .; CDR3 DNA: TGTGCCAGCAGCGCTAGAGGTTCCTACACTGAAGCTTTCTTT; CDR3 protein: CASSARGSYTEAFF
V gene: TRBV4-1; CDR3 length: 15; D gene: .; J gene: TRBJ1-1; clone size: once; CDR3 DNA: TGCGCCAGCAGCCAAGATTCAGGGAGGTCCACTGAAGCTTTCTTT; CDR3 protein: CASSQDSGRSTEAFF
V gene: TRBV6-7; CDR3 length: 15; D gene: .; J gene: TRBJ2-7; clone size: .; CDR3 DNA: TGTGCCAGCAGTTACCAAACAGGTAGCTCCTACGAGCAGTACTTC; CDR3 protein: CASSYQTGSSYEQYF
V gene: TRBV6-6; CDR3 length: 14; D gene: .; J gene: TRBJ1-2; clone size: .; CDR3 DNA: TGTGCCAGCAGTGCGGATGATGGCCCCTATGGCTACACCTTC; CDR3 protein: CASSADDGPYGYTF
V gene: TRBV30; CDR3 length: 12; D gene: .; J gene: TRBJ2-3; clone size: once; CDR3 DNA: TGTGCCTGGGGATCCCGGGCAGATACGCAGTATTTT; CDR3 protein: CAWGSRADTQYF
V gene: TRBV4-3; CDR3 length: 14; D gene: TRBD1; J gene: TRBJ2-1; clone size: .; CDR3 DNA: TGCGCCAGCAGCCACCCCGGACAGGGCCATGAGCAGTTCTTC; CDR3 protein: CASSHPGQGHEQFF
V gene: TRBV30; CDR3 length: 14; D gene: TRBD1; J gene: TRBJ1-2; clone size: .; CDR3 DNA: TGTGCCTGGGCTGGACAGGGGCACCACTATGGCTACACCTTC; CDR3 protein: CAWAGQGHHYGYTF
V gene: TRBV7-9; CDR3 length: 15; D gene: .; J gene: TRBJ2-3; clone size: .; CDR3 DNA: TGTGCCAGCACCCTACGGCAGGGAAGCACAGATACGCAGTATTTT; CDR3 protein: CASTLRQGSTDTQYF
V gene: TRBV23-1; CDR3 length: 20; D gene: TRBD2; J gene: TRBJ2-2; clone size: few; CDR3 DNA: TGCGCCAGCAGTCAACTACCGGGACTAGCGGGAGGGCCGGGCACCGGGGAGCTGTTTTTT; CDR3 protein: CASSQLPGLAGGPGTGELFF
V gene: TRBV28; CDR3 length: 14; D gene: .; J gene: TRBJ1-4; clone size: .; CDR3 DNA: TGTGCCAGCAGTTTCGGGTCCGCTAATGAAAAACTGTTTTTT; CDR3 protein: CASSFGSANEKLFF